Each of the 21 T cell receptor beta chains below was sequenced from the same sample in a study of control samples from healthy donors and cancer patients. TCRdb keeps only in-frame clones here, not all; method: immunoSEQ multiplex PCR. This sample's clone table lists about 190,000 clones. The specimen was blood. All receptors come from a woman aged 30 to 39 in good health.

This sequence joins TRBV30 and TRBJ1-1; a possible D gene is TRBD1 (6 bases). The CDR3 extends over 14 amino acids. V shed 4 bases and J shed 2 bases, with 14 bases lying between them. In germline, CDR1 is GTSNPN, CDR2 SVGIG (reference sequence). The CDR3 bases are TGTGCCTGGACATGGGGGCCCCTTAACACTGAAGCTTTCTTT. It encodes CAWTWGPLNTEAFF. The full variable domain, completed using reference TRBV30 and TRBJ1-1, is SQTIHQWPATLVQPVGSPLSLECTVEGTSNPNLYWYRQAAGRGLQLLFYSVGIGQISSEVPQNLSASRPQDRQFILSSKKLLLSDSGFYLCAWTWGPLNTEAFFGQGTRLTVV.

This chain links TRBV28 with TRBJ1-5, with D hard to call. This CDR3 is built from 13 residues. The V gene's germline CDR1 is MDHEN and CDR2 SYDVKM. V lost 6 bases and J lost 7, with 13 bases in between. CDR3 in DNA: TGTGCCAGCAGCTTTGGCCCATTGCAGCCCCAGCATTTT. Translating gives CASSFGPLQPQHF.

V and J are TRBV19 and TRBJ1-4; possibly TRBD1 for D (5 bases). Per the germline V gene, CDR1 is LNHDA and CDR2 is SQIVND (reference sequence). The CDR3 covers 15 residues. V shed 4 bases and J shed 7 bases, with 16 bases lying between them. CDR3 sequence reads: CASSTLQTAGEKLFF. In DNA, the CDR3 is TGTGCCAGTAGTACCCTACAGACAGCTGGTGAAAAACTGTTTTTT.

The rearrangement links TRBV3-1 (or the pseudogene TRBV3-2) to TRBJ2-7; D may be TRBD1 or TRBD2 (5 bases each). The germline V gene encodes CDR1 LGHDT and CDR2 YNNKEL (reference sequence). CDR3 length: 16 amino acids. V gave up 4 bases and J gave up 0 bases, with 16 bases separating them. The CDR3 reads CASSPSRRDLSYEQYF. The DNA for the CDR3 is TGTGCCAGCAGCCCCAGTAGAAGGGACCTCTCCTACGAGCAGTACTTC.

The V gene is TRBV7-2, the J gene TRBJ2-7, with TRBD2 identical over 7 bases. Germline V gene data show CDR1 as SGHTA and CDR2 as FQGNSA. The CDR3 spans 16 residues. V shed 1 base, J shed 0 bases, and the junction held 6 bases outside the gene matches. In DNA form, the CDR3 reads TGTGCCAGCAGCTTAGATGGGGGACTAAGCTCCTACGAGCAGTACTTC. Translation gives CASSLDGGLSSYEQYF.

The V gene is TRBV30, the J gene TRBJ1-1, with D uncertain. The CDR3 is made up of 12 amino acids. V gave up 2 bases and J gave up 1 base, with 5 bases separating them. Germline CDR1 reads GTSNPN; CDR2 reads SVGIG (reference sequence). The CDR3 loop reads CAWSWGNTEAFF. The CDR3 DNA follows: TGTGCCTGGAGTTGGGGGAACACTGAAGCTTTCTTT.

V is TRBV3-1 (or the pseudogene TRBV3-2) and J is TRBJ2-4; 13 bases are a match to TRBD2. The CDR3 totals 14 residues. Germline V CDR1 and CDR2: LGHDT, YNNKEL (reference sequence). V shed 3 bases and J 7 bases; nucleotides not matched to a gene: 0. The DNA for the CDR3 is TGTGCCAGCAGCCAGACTAGCGGGGGGAACATTCAGTACTTC. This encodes CASSQTSGGNIQYF.

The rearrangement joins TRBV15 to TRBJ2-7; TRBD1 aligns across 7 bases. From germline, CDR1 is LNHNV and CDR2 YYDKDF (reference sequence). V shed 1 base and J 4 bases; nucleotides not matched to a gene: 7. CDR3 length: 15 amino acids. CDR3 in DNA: TGTGCCACCAGCAGAGGACAGGGACCCCTGTACGAGCAGTACTTC. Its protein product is CATSRGQGPLYEQYF.

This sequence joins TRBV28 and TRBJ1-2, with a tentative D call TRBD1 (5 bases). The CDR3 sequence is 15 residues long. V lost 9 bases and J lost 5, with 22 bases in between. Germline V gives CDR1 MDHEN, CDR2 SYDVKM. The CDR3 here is CASNSVGGGAYGYTF. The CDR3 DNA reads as TGTGCCAGTAATTCGGTCGGGGGGGGAGCGTATGGCTACACCTTC.

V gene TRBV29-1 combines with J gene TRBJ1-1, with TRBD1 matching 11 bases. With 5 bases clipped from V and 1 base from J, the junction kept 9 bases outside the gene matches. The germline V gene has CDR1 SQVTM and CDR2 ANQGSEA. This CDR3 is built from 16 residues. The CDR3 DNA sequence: TGCAGCGTTAGAGCCTTCGGACAGGGGGCGAACACTGAAGCTTTCTTT. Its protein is CSVRAFGQGANTEAFF. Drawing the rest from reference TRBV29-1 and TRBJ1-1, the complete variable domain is SAVISQKPSRDICQRGTSLTIQCQVDSQVTMMFWYRQQPGQSLTLIATANQGSEATYESGFVIDKFPISRPNLTFSTLTVSNMSPEDSSIYLCSVRAFGQGANTEAFFGQGTRLTVV.

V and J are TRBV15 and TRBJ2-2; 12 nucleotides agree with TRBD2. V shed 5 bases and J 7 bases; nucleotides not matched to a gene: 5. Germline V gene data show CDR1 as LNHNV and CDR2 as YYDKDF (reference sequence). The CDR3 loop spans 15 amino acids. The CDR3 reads CATSPSGGAFGELFF. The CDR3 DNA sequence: TGTGCCACCAGCCCTAGCGGGGGGGCGTTCGGGGAGCTGTTTTTT.

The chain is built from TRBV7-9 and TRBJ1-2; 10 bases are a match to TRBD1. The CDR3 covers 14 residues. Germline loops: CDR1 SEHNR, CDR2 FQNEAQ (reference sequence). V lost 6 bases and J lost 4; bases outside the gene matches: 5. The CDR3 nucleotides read TGTGCCAGCAGTAGGGACAGGGGAAGCTATGGCTACACCTTC. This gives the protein CASSRDRGSYGYTF. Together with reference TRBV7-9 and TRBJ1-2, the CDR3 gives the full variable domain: DTGVSQNPRHKITKRGQNVTFRCDPISEHNRLYWYRQTLGQGPEFLTYFQNEAQLEKSRLLSDRFSAERPKGSFSTLEIQRTEQGDSAMYLCASSRDRGSYGYTFGSGTRLTVV.

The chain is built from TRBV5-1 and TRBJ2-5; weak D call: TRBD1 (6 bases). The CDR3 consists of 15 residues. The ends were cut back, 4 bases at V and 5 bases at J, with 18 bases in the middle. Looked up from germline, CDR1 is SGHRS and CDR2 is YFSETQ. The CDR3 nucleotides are TGCGCCAGCAGCCTTCTCGGACAGTCTGGCGAGACCCAGTACTTC. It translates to CASSLLGQSGETQYF. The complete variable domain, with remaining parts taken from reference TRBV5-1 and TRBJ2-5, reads KAGVTQTPRYLIKTRGQQVTLSCSPISGHRSVSWYQQTPGQGLQFLFEYFSETQRNKGNFPGRFSGRQFSNSRSEMNVSTLELGDSALYLCASSLLGQSGETQYFGPGTRLLVL.

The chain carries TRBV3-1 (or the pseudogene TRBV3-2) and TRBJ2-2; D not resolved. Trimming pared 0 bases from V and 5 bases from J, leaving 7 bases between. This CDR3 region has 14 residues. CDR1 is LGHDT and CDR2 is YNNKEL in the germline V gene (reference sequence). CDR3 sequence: CASSQDPATGELFF. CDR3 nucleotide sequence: TGTGCCAGCAGCCAAGATCCCGCGACCGGGGAGCTGTTTTTT.

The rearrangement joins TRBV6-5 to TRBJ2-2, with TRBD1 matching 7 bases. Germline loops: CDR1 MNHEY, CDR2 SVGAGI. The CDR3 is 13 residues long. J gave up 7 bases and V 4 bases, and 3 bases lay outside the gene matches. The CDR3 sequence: CASSSTGVGELFF. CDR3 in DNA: TGTGCCAGCAGTTCCACAGGGGTCGGGGAGCTGTTTTTT.

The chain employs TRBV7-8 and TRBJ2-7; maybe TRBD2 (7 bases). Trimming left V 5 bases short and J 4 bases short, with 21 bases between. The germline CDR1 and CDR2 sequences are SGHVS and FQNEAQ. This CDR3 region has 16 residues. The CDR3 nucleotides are TGTGCCAGCAGCCTATTAAGAGGACTAGGGGGATACGAGCAGTACTTC. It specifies CASSLLRGLGGYEQYF.

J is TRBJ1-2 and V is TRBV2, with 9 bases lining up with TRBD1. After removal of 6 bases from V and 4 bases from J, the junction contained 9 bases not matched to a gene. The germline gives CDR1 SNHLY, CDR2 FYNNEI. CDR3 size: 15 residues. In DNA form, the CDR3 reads TGTGCCAGCAGGGCGGAACAGGGGGCTGTCTATGGCTACACCTTC. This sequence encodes CASRAEQGAVYGYTF.

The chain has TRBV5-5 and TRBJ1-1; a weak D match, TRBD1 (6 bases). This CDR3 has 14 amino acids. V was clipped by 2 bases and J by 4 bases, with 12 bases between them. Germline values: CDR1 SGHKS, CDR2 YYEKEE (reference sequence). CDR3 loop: CASSFGGAATEAFF. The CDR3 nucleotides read TGTGCCAGCAGCTTCGGGGGCGCTGCCACTGAAGCTTTCTTT.

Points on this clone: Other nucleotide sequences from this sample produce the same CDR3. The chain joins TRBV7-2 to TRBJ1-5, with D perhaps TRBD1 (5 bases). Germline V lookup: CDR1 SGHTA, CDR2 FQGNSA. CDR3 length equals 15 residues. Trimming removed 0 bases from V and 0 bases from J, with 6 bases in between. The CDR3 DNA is TGTGCCAGCAGCTTAGCTGGGGGTAGCAATCAGCCCCAGCATTTT. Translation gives CASSLAGGSNQPQHF.

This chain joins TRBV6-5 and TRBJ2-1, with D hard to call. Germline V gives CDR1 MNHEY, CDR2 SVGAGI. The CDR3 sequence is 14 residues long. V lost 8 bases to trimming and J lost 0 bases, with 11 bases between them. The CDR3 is CASPLHYSYNEQFF. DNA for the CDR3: TGTGCCAGCCCCCTTCACTACTCCTACAATGAGCAGTTCTTC.

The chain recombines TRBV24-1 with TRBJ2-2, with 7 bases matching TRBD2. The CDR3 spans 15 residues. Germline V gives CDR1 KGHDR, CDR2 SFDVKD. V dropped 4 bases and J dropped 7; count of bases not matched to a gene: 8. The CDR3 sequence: CATSEPTSPLGELFF. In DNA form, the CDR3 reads TGTGCCACCAGTGAACCGACTAGCCCCCTCGGGGAGCTGTTTTTT.